This is a list of T cell receptor beta chains from one sample in a study of chemoradiotherapy in HPV16-positive cancers. Repertoires were generated with immunoSEQ multiplex PCR, while TCRdb's copy carries only in-frame clones and drops some. This table has just over 25,000 clones, more than 90% appearing once. This material consisted of blood, taken from a patient who underwent chemoradiotherapy. The receptors derive from a human donor with HPV-associated anogenital cancer. The CDR3 runs from the conserved cysteine through the conserved F or W. Each record gives: J gene, D gene, V gene, CDR3 protein, CDR3 DNA. A D gene is named only where the DNA matches it firmly.

TRBJ1-5 . TRBV28 CASSFRSGETQQHF TGTGCCAGCAGTTTTCGATCGGGCGAAACACAACAGCATTTT
TRBJ2-1 TRBD1 TRBV19 CASSTAGQGAYNEQFF TGTGCCAGTAGTACTGCCGGACAGGGGGCATACAATGAGCAGTTCTTC
TRBJ1-2 . TRBV6-5 CASSYYSHYGYTF TGTGCCAGCAGTTACTACAGCCACTATGGCTACACCTTC
TRBJ2-7 . TRBV5-5 CASSLVAGAESYEQYF TGTGCCAGCAGCTTGGTAGCAGGAGCCGAATCCTACGAGCAGTACTTC
TRBJ2-2 . TRBV20-1 CSASFGGELFF TGCAGTGCTAGTTTCGGCGGGGAGCTGTTTTTT
TRBJ2-7 TRBD2 TRBV28 CASRLAGYEQYF TGTGCCAGCAGGCTAGCGGGGTACGAGCAGTACTTC
TRBJ2-7 . TRBV5-4 CASSPLEGGEQYF TGTGCCAGCAGCCCTCTTGAGGGGGGAGAGCAGTACTTC
TRBJ1-2 . TRBV6-5 CASSTRTGGYGYTF TGTGCCAGCAGTACCCGGACGGGGGGTTATGGCTACACCTTC
TRBJ2-1 . TRBV7-3 CASSLGANYNEQFF TGTGCCAGCAGCTTAGGCGCCAACTACAATGAGCAGTTCTTC
TRBJ2-2 TRBD2 TRBV11-2 CASSPGRGSGGELFF TGTGCCAGCAGCCCGGGGCGGGGGTCGGGCGGGGAGCTGTTTTTT